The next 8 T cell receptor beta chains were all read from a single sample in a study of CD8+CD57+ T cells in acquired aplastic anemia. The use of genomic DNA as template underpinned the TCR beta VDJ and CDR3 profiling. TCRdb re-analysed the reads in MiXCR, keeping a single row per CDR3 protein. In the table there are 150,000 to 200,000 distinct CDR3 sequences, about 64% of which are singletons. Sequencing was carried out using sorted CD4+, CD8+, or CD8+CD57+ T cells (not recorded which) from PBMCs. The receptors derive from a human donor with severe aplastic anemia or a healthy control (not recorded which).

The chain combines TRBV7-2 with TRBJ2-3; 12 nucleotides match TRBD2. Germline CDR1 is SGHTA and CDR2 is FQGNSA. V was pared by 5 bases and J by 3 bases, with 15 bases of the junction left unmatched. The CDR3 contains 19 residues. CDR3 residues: CASSPIPASGGALTDTQYF. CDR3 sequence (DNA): TGTGCCAGCAGCCCGATACCGGCTAGCGGGGGGGCCCTGACAGATACGCAGTATTTT.

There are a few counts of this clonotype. The CDR3 sequence: CASSLDTYGYTF. CDR3 DNA: TGTGCCAGCAGCTTAGATACCTATGGCTACACCTTC. The chain has TRBV7-2 and TRBJ1-2, with unresolved D. The CDR3 contains 12 residues. Trimming removed 1 base from V and 4 bases from J, with 4 bases in between. The germline CDR1 and CDR2 sequences are SGHTA and FQGNSA.

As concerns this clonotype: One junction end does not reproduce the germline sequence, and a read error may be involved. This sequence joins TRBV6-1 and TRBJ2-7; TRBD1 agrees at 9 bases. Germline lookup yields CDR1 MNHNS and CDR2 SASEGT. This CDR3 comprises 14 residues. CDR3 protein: CAISEPGQGREQYF. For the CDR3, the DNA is TGTGCCATCAGTGAACCGGGACAGGGTCGCGAGCAGTACTTC.

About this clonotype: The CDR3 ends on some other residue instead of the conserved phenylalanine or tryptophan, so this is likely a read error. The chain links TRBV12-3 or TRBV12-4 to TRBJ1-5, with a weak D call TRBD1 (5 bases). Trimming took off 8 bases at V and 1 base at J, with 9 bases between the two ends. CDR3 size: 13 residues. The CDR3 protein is CASRGGSNQPQHL. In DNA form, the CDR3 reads TGTGCCAGCCGGGGGGGGAGCAATCAGCCCCAGCATCTT.

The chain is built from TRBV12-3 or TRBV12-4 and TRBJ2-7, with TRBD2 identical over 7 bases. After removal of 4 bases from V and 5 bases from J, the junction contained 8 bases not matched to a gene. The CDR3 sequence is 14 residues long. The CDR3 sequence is CASSWGGRGDEQYF. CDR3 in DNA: TGTGCCAGCAGTTGGGGGGGGAGAGGGGACGAGCAGTACTTC.

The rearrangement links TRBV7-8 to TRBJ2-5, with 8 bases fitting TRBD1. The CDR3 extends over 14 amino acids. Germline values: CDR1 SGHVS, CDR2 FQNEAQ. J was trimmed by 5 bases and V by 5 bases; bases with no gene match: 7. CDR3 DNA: TGTGCCAGCAGCACAGGGGACAGGTGGGAGACCCAGTACTTC. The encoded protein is CASSTGDRWETQYF. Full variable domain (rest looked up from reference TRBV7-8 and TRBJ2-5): GAGVSQSPRYKVAKRGQDVALRCDPISGHVSLFWYQQALGQGPEFLTYFQNEAQLDKSGLPSDRFFAERPEGSVSTLKIQRTQQEDSAVYLCASSTGDRWETQYFGPGTRLLVL.

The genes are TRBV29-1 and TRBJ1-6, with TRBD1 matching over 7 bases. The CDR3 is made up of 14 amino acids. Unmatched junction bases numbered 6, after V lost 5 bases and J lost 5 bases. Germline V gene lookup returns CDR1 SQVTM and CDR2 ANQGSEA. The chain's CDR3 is CSVTTGSDNSPLHF. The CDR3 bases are TGCAGCGTTACGACAGGGTCGGATAATTCACCCCTCCACTTT.

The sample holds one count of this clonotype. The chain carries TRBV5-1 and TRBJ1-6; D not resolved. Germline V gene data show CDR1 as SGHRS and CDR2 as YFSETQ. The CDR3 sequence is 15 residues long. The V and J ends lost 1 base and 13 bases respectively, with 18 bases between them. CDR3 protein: CASSLQQGGSDPLHF. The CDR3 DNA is TGCGCCAGCAGCTTGCAACAAGGAGGGTCCGATCCCCTCCACTTT.